Reported below is one T cell receptor beta chain. These data come from a study of blood T cell repertoires in COVID-19. Background on the study: Nucleic acid was either cDNA or gDNA, and it came from T cells, B-cell-depleted T cells, or PBMCs.

Here immunoSEQ multiplex PCR was the method, and the copy in TCRdb shows in-frame clones only, minus some. Here the sample spans fewer than 250,000 clones, less than 85% being singletons. Germline V gives CDR1 SNHLY, CDR2 FYNNEI. The germline V and J ends were trimmed by 7 bases and 2 bases, with 12 bases remaining between them. This CDR3 is 14 amino acids long. Enrolled through a virtual design, the participants were between 18 and 89 years of age and came from approximately 25 US areas. The chain carries TRBV2 and TRBJ2-1; D is uncertain. The clonotype comes from a woman aged 25 to 39 who had recovered from COVID-19. The specimen was PBMCs or T cells enriched from blood (not recorded which). CDR3 nucleotides: TGTGCCAGCATACCTAGGCAGACCTACAATGAGCAGTTCTTC. This gives the protein CASIPRQTYNEQFF.